A single TCR beta chain is shown here with its context. This may arise from a read error, as a much more abundant clone is one base away. The sample originates from a study of molecular identifiers for immune sequencing clone quantification. TCRdb recomputed calls from the PCR reads with MiXCR, one row per CDR3 protein. The top ten hold around 4.2% of the sample, which has 100,000 or so distinct CDR3 sequences, around a third seen once. Trimming removed 1 base from V and 3 bases from J, with 13 bases in between. The CDR3 loop spans 15 amino acids. In germline, CDR1 is PRHDT, CDR2 FYEKMQ (reference sequence).

Input material: naive CD8+ T cells from blood, with Jurkat cell RNA spiked in. Stated subset: FACS-sorted CD8+CD4-CCR7+CD45RA+ naive T cells. This clonotype was sampled from a human donor in good health. Some libraries in this study had Jurkat cell RNA spiked in. The rearrangement links TRBV13 to TRBJ2-7; tentatively, D is TRBD2 (6 bases). CDR3 nucleotide sequence: TGTGCCAGCAGCTTAGCCGGGAGCCACGACTACGAGCAGTACTTC. Amino acid sequence: CASSLAGSHDYEQYF.